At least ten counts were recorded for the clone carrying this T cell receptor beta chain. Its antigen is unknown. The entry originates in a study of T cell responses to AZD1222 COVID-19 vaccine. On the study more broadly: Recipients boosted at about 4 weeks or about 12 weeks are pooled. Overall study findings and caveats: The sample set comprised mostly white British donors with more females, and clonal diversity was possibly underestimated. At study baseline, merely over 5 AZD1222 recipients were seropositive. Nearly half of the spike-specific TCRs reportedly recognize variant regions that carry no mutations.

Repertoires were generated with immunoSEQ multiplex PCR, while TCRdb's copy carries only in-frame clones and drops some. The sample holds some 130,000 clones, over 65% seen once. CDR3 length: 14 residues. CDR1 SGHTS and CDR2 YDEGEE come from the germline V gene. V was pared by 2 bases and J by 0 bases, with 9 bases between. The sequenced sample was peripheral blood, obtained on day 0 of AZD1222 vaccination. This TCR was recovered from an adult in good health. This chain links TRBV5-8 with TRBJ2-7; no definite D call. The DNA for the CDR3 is TGTGCCAGCAGCTTTCGGCAAAACTCCTACGAGCAGTACTTC. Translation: CASSFRQNSYEQYF. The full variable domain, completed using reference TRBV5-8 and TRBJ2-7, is EAGVTQSPTHLIKTRGQQATLRCSPISGHTSVYWYQQALGLGLQFLLWYDEGEERNRGNFPPRFSGRQFPNYSSELNVNALELEDSALYLCASSFRQNSYEQYFGPGTRLTVT.